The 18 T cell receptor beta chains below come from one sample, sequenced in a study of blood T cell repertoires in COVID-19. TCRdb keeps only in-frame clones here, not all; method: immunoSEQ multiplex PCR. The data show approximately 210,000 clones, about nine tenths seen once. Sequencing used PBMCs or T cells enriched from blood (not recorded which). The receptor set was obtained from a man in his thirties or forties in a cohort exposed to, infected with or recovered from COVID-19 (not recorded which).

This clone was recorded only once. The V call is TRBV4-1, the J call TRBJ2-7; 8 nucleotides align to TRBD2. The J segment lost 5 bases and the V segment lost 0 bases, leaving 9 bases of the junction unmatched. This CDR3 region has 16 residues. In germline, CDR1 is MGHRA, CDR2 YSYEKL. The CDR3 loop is CASSQEGSGRPHEQYF. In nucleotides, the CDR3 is TGCGCCAGCAGCCAAGAGGGCAGCGGGAGACCACACGAGCAGTACTTC.

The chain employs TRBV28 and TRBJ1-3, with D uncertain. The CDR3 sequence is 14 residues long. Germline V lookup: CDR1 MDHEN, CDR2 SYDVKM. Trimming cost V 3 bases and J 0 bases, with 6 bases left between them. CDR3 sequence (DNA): TGTGCCAGCAGTTTGATAGACTCTGGAAACACCATATATTTT. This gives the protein CASSLIDSGNTIYF.

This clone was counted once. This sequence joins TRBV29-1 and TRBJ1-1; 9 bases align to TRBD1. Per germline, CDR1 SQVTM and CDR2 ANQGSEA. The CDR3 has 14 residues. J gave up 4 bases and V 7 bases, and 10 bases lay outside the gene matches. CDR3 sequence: CSARADRGLTEAFF. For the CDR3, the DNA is TGCAGCGCCCGAGCGGACAGGGGCCTCACTGAAGCTTTCTTT.

CDR3 nucleotides: TGCGCCAGCAGCCGCCCCCTCCCTAGCGGGATGAGTGATGAGCAGTTCTTC. This sequence encodes CASSRPLPSGMSDEQFF. The rearrangement links TRBV4-1 to TRBJ2-1, with 9 bases fitting TRBD2. Germline-derived CDR1 and CDR2 are MGHRA and YSYEKL. J was trimmed by 8 bases and V by 4 bases; bases with no gene match: 15. The CDR3 extends over 17 amino acids.

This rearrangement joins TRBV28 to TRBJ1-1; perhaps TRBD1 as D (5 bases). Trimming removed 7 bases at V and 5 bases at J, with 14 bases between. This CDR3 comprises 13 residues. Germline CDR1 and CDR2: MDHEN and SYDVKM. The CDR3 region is CASKLAGITEAFF. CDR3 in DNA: TGTGCCAGCAAGTTAGCAGGGATTACTGAAGCTTTCTTT.

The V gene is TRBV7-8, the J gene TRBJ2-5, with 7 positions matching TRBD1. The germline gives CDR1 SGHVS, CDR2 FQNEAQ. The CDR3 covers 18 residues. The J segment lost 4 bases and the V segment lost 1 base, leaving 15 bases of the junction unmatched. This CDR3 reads CASSLVGTARRGIETQYF. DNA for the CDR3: TGTGCCAGCAGCTTAGTTGGGACAGCCAGAAGAGGGATAGAGACCCAGTACTTC.

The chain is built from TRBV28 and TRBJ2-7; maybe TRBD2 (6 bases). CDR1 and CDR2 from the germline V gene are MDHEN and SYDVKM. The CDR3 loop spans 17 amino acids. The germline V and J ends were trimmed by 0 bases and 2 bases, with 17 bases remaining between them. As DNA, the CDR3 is TGTGCCAGCAGTTTATGGACTAGATCCGGAGCAGCCTACGAGCAGTACTTC. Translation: CASSLWTRSGAAYEQYF. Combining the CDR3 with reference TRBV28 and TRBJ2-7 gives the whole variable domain DVKVTQSSRYLVKRTGEKVFLECVQDMDHENMFWYRQDPGLGLRLIYFSYDVKMKEKGDIPEGYSVSREKKERFSLILESASTNQTSMYLCASSLWTRSGAAYEQYFGPGTRLTVT.

Here the CDR3 DNA reads TGTGCCAGCTCACCACCGACGGACAGGGAGAAACTGTTTTTT. Its translation is CASSPPTDREKLFF. The chain links TRBV18 to TRBJ1-4; 8 bases map to TRBD1. The length of the CDR3 is 14 residues. Germline V gene sequence: CDR1 KGHSH, CDR2 LQKENI. V shed 0 bases, J shed 11 bases, and the junction held 5 bases outside the gene matches.

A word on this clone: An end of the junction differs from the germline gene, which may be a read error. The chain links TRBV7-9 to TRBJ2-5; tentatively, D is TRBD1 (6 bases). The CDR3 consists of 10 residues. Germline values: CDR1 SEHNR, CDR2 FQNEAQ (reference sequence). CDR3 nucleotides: TGTGCCAGCAGCCCCCGGGACAATGACTTC. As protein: CASSPRDNDF.

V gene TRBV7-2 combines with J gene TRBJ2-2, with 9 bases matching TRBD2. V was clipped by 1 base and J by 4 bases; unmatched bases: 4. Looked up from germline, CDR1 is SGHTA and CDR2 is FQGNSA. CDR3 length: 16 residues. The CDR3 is CASSLGAGGSTGELFF. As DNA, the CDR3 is TGTGCCAGCAGCTTAGGGGCGGGAGGGAGCACCGGGGAGCTGTTTTTT.

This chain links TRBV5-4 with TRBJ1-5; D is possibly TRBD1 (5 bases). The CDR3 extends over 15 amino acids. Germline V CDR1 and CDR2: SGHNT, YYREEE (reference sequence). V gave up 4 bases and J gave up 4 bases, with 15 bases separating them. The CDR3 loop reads CASSRRDEKNQPQHF. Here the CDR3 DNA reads TGTGCCAGCAGCCGCAGGGATGAAAAGAATCAGCCCCAGCATTTT.

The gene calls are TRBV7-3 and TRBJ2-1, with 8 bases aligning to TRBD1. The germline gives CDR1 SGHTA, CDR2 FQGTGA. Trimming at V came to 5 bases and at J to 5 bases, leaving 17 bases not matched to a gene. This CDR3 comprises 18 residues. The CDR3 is CASSPRSIHRGDHNEQFF. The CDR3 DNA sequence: TGTGCCAGCAGCCCCCGTTCTATACACAGGGGGGATCACAATGAGCAGTTCTTC. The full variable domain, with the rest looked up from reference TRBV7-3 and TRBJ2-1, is GAGVSQTPSNKVTEKGKYVELRCDPISGHTALYWYRQSLGQGPEFLIYFQGTGAADDSGLPNDRFFAVRPEGSVSTLKIQRTERGDSAVYLCASSPRSIHRGDHNEQFFGPGTRLTVL.

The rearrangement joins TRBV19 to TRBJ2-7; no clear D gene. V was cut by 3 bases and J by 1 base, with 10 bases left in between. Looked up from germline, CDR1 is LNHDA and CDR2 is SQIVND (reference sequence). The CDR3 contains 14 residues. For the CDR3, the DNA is TGTGCCAGTAGTATCTCCGGGTCTTCCTACGAGCAGTACTTC. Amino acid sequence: CASSISGSSYEQYF.

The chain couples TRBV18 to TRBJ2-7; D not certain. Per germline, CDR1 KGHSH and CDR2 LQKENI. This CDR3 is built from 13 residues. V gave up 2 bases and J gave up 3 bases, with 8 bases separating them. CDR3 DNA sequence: TGTGCCAGCTCACCAACGACAAACTACGAGCAGTACTTC. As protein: CASSPTTNYEQYF.

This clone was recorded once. CDR3 nucleotides: TGTGCCAGAAGCAGCCGGGACAGGGCTACCTACGAGCAGTACTTC. Translation: CARSSRDRATYEQYF. V gene TRBV5-3 combines with J gene TRBJ2-7, with 9 nucleotides matching TRBD1. TRBV5-3 belongs to the ORF category, with a function that is uncertain. The CDR3 runs to 15 residues. The V and J ends lost 4 bases and 2 bases, in that order; junction bases with no gene match: 7.

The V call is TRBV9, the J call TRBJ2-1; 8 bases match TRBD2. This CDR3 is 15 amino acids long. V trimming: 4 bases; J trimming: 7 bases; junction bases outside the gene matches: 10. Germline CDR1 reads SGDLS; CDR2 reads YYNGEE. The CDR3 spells CASSRSGGTGNEQFF. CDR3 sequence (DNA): TGTGCCAGCAGCAGGTCGGGAGGGACGGGGAATGAGCAGTTCTTC.

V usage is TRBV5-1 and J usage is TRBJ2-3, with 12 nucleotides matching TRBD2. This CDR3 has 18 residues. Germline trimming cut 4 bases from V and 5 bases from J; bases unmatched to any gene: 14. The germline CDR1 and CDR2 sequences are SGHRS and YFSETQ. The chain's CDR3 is CASSQTGQRTSGKDTQYF. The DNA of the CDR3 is TGCGCCAGCAGCCAAACGGGGCAAAGGACTAGCGGGAAAGATACGCAGTATTTT.

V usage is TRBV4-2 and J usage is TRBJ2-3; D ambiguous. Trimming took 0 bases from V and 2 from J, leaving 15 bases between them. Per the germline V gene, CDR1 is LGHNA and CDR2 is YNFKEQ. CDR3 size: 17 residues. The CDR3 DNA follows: TGTGCCAGCAGCCAAGAAGTCATGCGGCGGCCCACAGATACGCAGTATTTT. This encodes CASSQEVMRRPTDTQYF.